One and the same sample provided the 24 T cell receptor beta chains below, sequenced in a study of cytomegalovirus exposure and HLA in healthy donors. Primers included in the PCR were 60 Vbeta and 13 Jbeta primers. Profiling relied on immunoSEQ multiplex PCR, and the TCRdb table lists in-frame clones only, not all of them. The sample includes roughly 100,000 clones, roughly 80% seen only once; the top ten take roughly 2.5%. Specimen: PBMCs. The receptors stem from a man aged 40-49 years in good health and CMV-seronegative.

This clone was observed a few times. The rearrangement uses TRBV5-5 and TRBJ2-3; weak D call: TRBD1 (5 bases). V gave up 2 bases and J gave up 4 bases, with 8 bases separating them. CDR3 length: 13 amino acids. Germline CDR1 SGHKS, CDR2 YYEKEE (reference sequence). The CDR3 sequence is CASSFRVSDTQYF. CDR3 bases: TGTGCCAGCAGCTTCAGGGTTTCAGATACGCAGTATTTT.

This chain connects TRBV5-1 to TRBJ2-3; tentative D call: TRBD2 (5 bases). The CDR3 runs to 15 residues. CDR1 and CDR2 (germline): SGHRS, YFSETQ. Trimming left V 2 bases short and J 2 bases short, with 12 bases between. CDR3 in amino acids: CASSFLAGYTDTQYF. The CDR3, as DNA: TGCGCCAGCAGCTTTCTAGCTGGGTACACAGATACGCAGTATTTT. The full variable domain, its missing parts supplied by reference TRBV5-1 and TRBJ2-3, is KAGVTQTPRYLIKTRGQQVTLSCSPISGHRSVSWYQQTPGQGLQFLFEYFSETQRNKGNFPGRFSGRQFSNSRSEMNVSTLELGDSALYLCASSFLAGYTDTQYFGPGTRLTVL.

The chain carries TRBV6-6 and TRBJ1-3, with D unclear. CDR1 MNHNY and CDR2 SVGAGI come from the germline V gene (reference sequence). CDR3 length: 15 residues. Deletions cut 5 bases from V and 4 bases from J, with 15 bases between. CDR3 amino acids: CASSGLGVFGNTIYF. CDR3 sequence (DNA): TGTGCCAGCAGTGGCCTCGGGGTATTCGGAAACACCATATATTTT.

This chain connects TRBV7-9 to TRBJ2-5, with 8 bases identical to TRBD2. The junction had 16 bases not matched to a gene; V was cut back by 5 bases and J by 5 bases. Germline V gives CDR1 SEHNR, CDR2 FQNEAQ (reference sequence). The CDR3 has 17 residues. The CDR3 region has the DNA TGTGCCAGCAGCCCCCGCATTAGCGGGGCGGCGGGGGAGACCCAGTACTTC. Protein product: CASSPRISGAAGETQYF.

V is TRBV19 and J is TRBJ1-2, with D possibly being TRBD1 (5 bases). V lost 3 bases, J lost 2 bases, and 10 bases lay in between. This CDR3 is built from 14 residues. The germline gives CDR1 LNHDA, CDR2 SQIVND (reference sequence). The CDR3 region is CASSMQPGNYGYTF. Here the CDR3 DNA reads TGTGCCAGTAGTATGCAACCAGGGAACTATGGCTACACCTTC.

J is TRBJ2-5 and V is TRBV10-3; 7 bases match TRBD1. Trimming removed 0 bases from V and 5 bases from J; junction bases left unmatched: 6. CDR3 length equals 15 residues. Germline V gives CDR1 ENHRY, CDR2 SYGVKD. This CDR3 is CAISESGGLGETQYF. CDR3 DNA sequence: TGTGCCATCAGTGAGTCAGGGGGCCTCGGGGAGACCCAGTACTTC.

This clone appeared a single time. Other DNA variants within this sample encode the same CDR3. The chain has TRBV7-2 and TRBJ2-5, with D possibly matching TRBD1 (6 bases). Per germline, CDR1 SGHTA and CDR2 FQGNSA. The CDR3 is 14 residues long. Trimming removed 0 bases at V and 2 bases at J, with 7 bases between. This CDR3 is CASSLAGAQETQYF. DNA for the CDR3: TGTGCCAGCAGCTTAGCGGGGGCTCAAGAGACCCAGTACTTC.

The chain uses TRBV15 and TRBJ2-3, with TRBD1 as a possible D gene (6 bases). The V end was cut by 3 bases, the J end by 0 bases, with 10 bases between. Germline V gene data show CDR1 as LNHNV and CDR2 as YYDKDF (reference sequence). The CDR3 consists of 15 residues. The CDR3: CATSRDSYSTDTQYF. CDR3 nucleotide sequence: TGTGCCACCAGCAGGGACAGCTATAGCACAGATACGCAGTATTTT.

The chain carries TRBV4-1 and TRBJ2-1; 10 bases agree with TRBD2. V was pared by 3 bases and J by 5 bases, with 4 bases of the junction left unmatched. CDR1 and CDR2 (germline): MGHRA, YSYEKL. CDR3 length: 15 amino acids. The CDR3 here is CASSQAGTSDNEQFF. As DNA, the CDR3 is TGCGCCAGCAGCCAGGCCGGGACTAGCGACAATGAGCAGTTCTTC.

The V gene is TRBV2, the J gene TRBJ2-3, with 16 nucleotides matching TRBD2. The ends lost 6 bases at V and 4 bases at J; junction bases unmatched: 1. Germline V CDR1 and CDR2: SNHLY, FYNNEI. The CDR3 is 15 amino acids. The CDR3 nucleotides read TGTGCCAGCAGGGGACTAGCGGGGGGGGCAGATACGCAGTATTTT. Encoded protein: CASRGLAGGADTQYF.

CDR3 sequence reads: CASSLTPFQRGYTF. The CDR3 bases are TGTGCCAGCAGCCTCACCCCCTTCCAGAGGGGCTACACCTTC. The chain employs TRBV2 and TRBJ1-2; the D is unclear. CDR3 length: 14 amino acids. V gave up 6 bases and J gave up 8 bases, with 19 bases separating them. In germline, CDR1 is SNHLY, CDR2 FYNNEI.

The rearrangement links TRBV9 to TRBJ2-1; TRBD2 agrees at 11 bases. V shed 4 bases and J 8 bases; nucleotides not matched to a gene: 11. The germline V gene has CDR1 SGDLS and CDR2 YYNGEE. The CDR3 loop spans 16 amino acids. The CDR3 region has the DNA TGTGCCAGCAGCCTCCGATTAGCGGGGGGGCCCGATGAGCAGTTCTTC. It specifies CASSLRLAGGPDEQFF. The full variable domain, in which reference TRBV9 and TRBJ2-1 provide the parts outside the CDR3, is DSGVTQTPKHLITATGQRVTLRCSPRSGDLSVYWYQQSLDQGLQFLIQYYNGEERAKGNILERFSAQQFPDLHSELNLSSLELGDSALYFCASSLRLAGGPDEQFFGPGTRLTVL.

To note about this clone: Other DNA sequences of this sample code for an identical CDR3. V and J are TRBV6-5 and TRBJ2-7, with 7 bases fitting TRBD1. V dropped 5 bases and J dropped 6; count of bases not matched to a gene: 10. The CDR3 has 14 amino acids. The germline V gene has CDR1 MNHEY and CDR2 SVGAGI. CDR3 sequence reads: CASSPTGVRSEQYF. The DNA of the CDR3 is TGTGCCAGCAGTCCCACAGGGGTGAGGTCCGAGCAGTACTTC.

The rearrangement links TRBV7-9 to TRBJ2-5; TRBD1 is a possible D gene (8 bases). The CDR3 has 15 residues. Trimming removed 5 bases at V and 4 bases at J, with 17 bases between. The V gene's germline CDR1 is SEHNR and CDR2 FQNEAQ (reference sequence). The CDR3 DNA reads TGTGCCAGCAGCAGTGAACAGGGGGGGCGAGAGACCCAGTACTTC. It is translated as CASSSEQGGRETQYF. Based on the CDR3 plus reference TRBV7-9 and TRBJ2-5, the full variable domain is DTGVSQNPRHKITKRGQNVTFRCDPISEHNRLYWYRQTLGQGPEFLTYFQNEAQLEKSRLLSDRFSAERPKGSFSTLEIQRTEQGDSAMYLCASSSEQGGRETQYFGPGTRLLVL.

This chain connects TRBV6-4 to TRBJ2-1, with 12 bases matching TRBD2. The CDR3 is made up of 14 amino acids. V lost 4 bases, J lost 7 bases, and 2 bases stayed unmatched. Germline lookup yields CDR1 MRHNA and CDR2 SNTAGT. The CDR3 region has the DNA TGTGCCAGCAGTGTACTAGCGGGGGGAAATGAGCAGTTCTTC. Its protein is CASSVLAGGNEQFF.

The chain couples TRBV19 to TRBJ2-7, with 8 positions matching TRBD1. The junction had 8 bases not matched to a gene; V was cut back by 4 bases and J by 6 bases. Germline assignment: CDR1 LNHDA and CDR2 SQIVND (reference sequence). There are 14 residues in the CDR3. CDR3 sequence (DNA): TGTGCCAGTAGTACGCAGGGGGCTTCGGGCGAGCAGTACTTC. Its translation: CASSTQGASGEQYF.

Only one count was recorded for this clone. The chain carries TRBV15 and TRBJ1-4, with 8 bases lining up with TRBD1. J gave up 8 bases and V 0 bases, and 8 bases lay outside the gene matches. CDR1 is LNHNV, CDR2 YYDKDF, per germline (reference sequence). CDR3 length: 16 residues. DNA for the CDR3: TGTGCCACCAGCAGAGATCCCGGGACAGGTGGAGAAAAACTGTTTTTT. Amino acid sequence: CATSRDPGTGGEKLFF.

The rearrangement links TRBV5-1 to TRBJ2-6; 12 bases agree with TRBD1. This CDR3 spans 17 amino acids. Germline V CDR1 and CDR2: SGHRS, YFSETQ. V shed 5 bases, J shed 4 bases, and the junction held 7 bases outside the gene matches. DNA for the CDR3: TGCGCCAGCAGAAAGACGGGACAGGGGGCGGGGGCCAACGTCCTGACTTTC. The encoded protein is CASRKTGQGAGANVLTF.

This clone turned up a few times. The chain employs TRBV5-1 and TRBJ1-2, with TRBD1 matching over 9 bases. V gave up 2 bases and J gave up 3 bases; unmatched junction bases: 5. CDR1 SGHRS and CDR2 YFSETQ come from the germline V gene. This CDR3 is 15 amino acids long. The CDR3 nucleotides are TGCGCCAGCAGCTTAACCGGGACAGGGCACTATGGCTACACCTTC. Protein: CASSLTGTGHYGYTF.

The chain joins TRBV2 to TRBJ2-1, with D possibly matching TRBD1 (6 bases). The CDR3 contains 15 residues. The V and J ends lost 3 bases and 1 base respectively, with 10 bases between them. The germline gives CDR1 SNHLY, CDR2 FYNNEI. The CDR3 reads CASSDEGTSYNEQFF. The CDR3 nucleotides read TGTGCCAGCAGTGACGAGGGGACATCCTACAATGAGCAGTTCTTC.

In this sample, this clone turned up a few times. The genes are TRBV13 and TRBJ2-2; D is ambiguous. CDR3 length: 15 amino acids. From germline, CDR1 is PRHDT and CDR2 FYEKMQ (reference sequence). The V and J ends lost 2 bases and 2 bases respectively, with 9 bases between them. CDR3 protein: CASSLNPRNTGELFF. The CDR3 bases are TGTGCCAGCAGCTTAAACCCGCGAAACACCGGGGAGCTGTTTTTT.

The genes are TRBV4-2 and TRBJ2-3; D might be TRBD2 (7 bases). Germline CDR1 is LGHNA and CDR2 is YNFKEQ. The CDR3 length is 18 residues. V shed 1 base and J shed 4 bases, with 21 bases lying between them. The CDR3 DNA reads TGTGCCAGCAGCCAAGGAGGTCGCGGGGGCGGTTCGGCAGATACGCAGTATTTT. Protein product: CASSQGGRGGGSADTQYF.

Only one count was recorded for this clone. The sample has other DNA sequences that encode this CDR3 too. V is TRBV6-5 and J is TRBJ2-1; 9 bases map to TRBD2. The germline CDR1 and CDR2 sequences are MNHEY and SVGAGI. This CDR3 has 15 residues. V shed 6 bases and J 4 bases; nucleotides not matched to a gene: 7. The CDR3 loop reads CASRTSGGAYNEQFF. DNA of the CDR3: TGTGCCAGCAGGACTAGCGGAGGGGCGTACAATGAGCAGTTCTTC.

The J gene is TRBJ2-5, the V gene TRBV2, with D uncertain. The ends were cut back, 4 bases at V and 0 bases at J, with 6 bases in the middle. The CDR3 covers 13 residues. Germline-derived CDR1 and CDR2 are SNHLY and FYNNEI. CDR3 loop: CASSADYQETQYF. The CDR3 bases are TGTGCCAGCAGTGCTGACTACCAAGAGACCCAGTACTTC.